This TCR beta chain appears in the sequencing data of a study of shared clonotypes between healthy human individuals. Regarding the study as a whole: The authors expected sequencing depth to affect clonotype sharing among donors.

The assay was immunoSEQ multiplex PCR, and TCRdb's table has in-frame clones only and misses some. This table holds under 600,000 clones, roughly four fifths found once. V was pared by 4 bases and J by 0 bases, with 7 bases between. The CDR3 consists of 14 residues. Germline CDR1 is MNHNS and CDR2 is SASEGT. At least ten counts were recorded for this clone. Antigen specificity is unknown. Samples left unsorted employed about 90 million PBMCs for genomic DNA. The sequence derives from a woman aged 40-49 years in good health. Some clones in this sample may be carry-over from other donors' samples. This rearrangement joins TRBV6-1 to TRBJ2-1; D uncertain. The sample consisted of PBMCs. This CDR3 is CASSGWDSYNEQFF. The CDR3 bases are TGTGCCAGCAGTGGATGGGACTCCTACAATGAGCAGTTCTTC.